This T cell receptor (beta chain) was profiled in a study of T cells expressing NK-cell markers. The cDNA for TCR beta came from 5'RACE template switching with UMIs. For each CDR3 protein, TCRdb gives one entry from its re-call of the 5' RACE reads, without DNA. Its table lists hundreds of thousands of distinct CDR3 sequences. Germline-derived CDR1 and CDR2 are MDHEN and SYDVKM. This CDR3 spans 15 amino acids. V gene TRBV28 combines with J gene TRBJ2-3; the TCRdb D gene call, TRBD1, has no DNA to confirm it. Material: blood T cells: a sorted CD56 or NKG2C T cell subset, CD4+ or CD8+ T cells, or bulk PBMC T cells (not recorded which). The receptor comes from a man aged 18 to 30 in good health. The CDR3: CASSPPSSGTDTQYF.